A selection of T cell receptor beta chains follows, all from one sample in a study of cytomegalovirus exposure and HLA in healthy donors. Data came from immunoSEQ multiplex PCR; TCRdb stores just in-frame clones and leaves some out. The sample data list about 140,000 clones. The sample was PBMCs. These receptors came from a man aged 35 to 55 in good health and CMV-seronegative. The CDR3 runs from the conserved cysteine through the conserved F or W. A D gene is named only where the DNA matches it firmly.

V gene: TRBV6-1
CDR3 length: 15
J gene: TRBJ2-3
D gene: -
CDR3 protein: CASSGPRGYTDTQYF
CDR3 DNA: TGTGCCAGCAGTGGGCCCAGGGGATACACAGATACGCAGTATTTT

V gene: TRBV5-6
CDR3 length: 14
J gene: TRBJ2-4
D gene: TRBD1
CDR3 protein: CASSLEFGSRDSNF
CDR3 DNA: TGTGCCAGCAGCTTGGAGTTCGGATCTAGGGACAGCAACTTC

V gene: TRBV5-6
CDR3 length: 13
J gene: TRBJ2-5
D gene: -
CDR3 protein: CASSFPSQETQYF
CDR3 DNA: TGTGCCAGCAGCTTTCCCAGCCAAGAGACCCAGTACTTC

V gene: TRBV7-9
CDR3 length: 13
J gene: TRBJ2-7
D gene: -
CDR3 protein: CASSRETYYEQYF
CDR3 DNA: TGTGCCAGCAGCCGGGAAACTTACTACGAGCAGTACTTC

V gene: TRBV5-1
CDR3 length: 15
J gene: TRBJ2-1
D gene: -
CDR3 protein: CASSPGQRGDNEQFF
CDR3 DNA: TGCGCCAGCAGCCCAGGACAGCGAGGGGACAATGAGCAGTTCTTC

V gene: TRBV27
CDR3 length: 15
J gene: TRBJ2-3
D gene: TRBD1
CDR3 protein: CASSWRTGSTDTQYF
CDR3 DNA: TGTGCCAGCAGTTGGCGGACAGGGAGCACAGATACGCAGTATTTT

V gene: TRBV6-1
CDR3 length: 12
J gene: TRBJ2-7
D gene: TRBD1
CDR3 protein: CASSGDRYEQYF
CDR3 DNA: TGTGCCAGCAGTGGGGACAGGTACGAGCAGTACTTC

V gene: TRBV9
CDR3 length: 15
J gene: TRBJ2-5
D gene: TRBD2
CDR3 protein: CASSLAGGPGETQYF
CDR3 DNA: TGTGCCAGCAGCCTAGCGGGGGGGCCGGGAGAGACCCAGTACTTC

V gene: TRBV10-3
CDR3 length: 13
J gene: TRBJ1-4
D gene: -
CDR3 protein: CAVRSQGEEKLFF
CDR3 DNA: TGTGCCGTCCGGAGCCAGGGTGAAGAAAAACTGTTTTTT

V gene: TRBV10-3
CDR3 length: 16
J gene: TRBJ2-1
D gene: TRBD1
CDR3 protein: CAISSRTGGSYNEQFF
CDR3 DNA: TGTGCCATCAGTAGCCGGACAGGGGGGTCCTACAATGAGCAGTTCTTC

V gene: TRBV29-1
CDR3 length: 14
J gene: TRBJ1-3
D gene: -
CDR3 protein: CSVDGGASGNTIYF
CDR3 DNA: TGCAGCGTTGACGGGGGGGCCTCTGGAAACACCATATATTTT

V gene: TRBV6-1
CDR3 length: 13
J gene: TRBJ1-2
D gene: -
CDR3 protein: CASTLIREEGYTF
CDR3 DNA: TGTGCCAGCACTTTAATCAGGGAGGAAGGCTACACCTTC